This T cell receptor beta chain came from a study of T cell clones after liver transplantation. Study as a whole: TCRbeta sequencing after a pre-transplant mixed lymphocyte reaction identified graft-donor-reactive clones, later tracked in post-transplant blood. Third-party-reactive TCRbeta sequences from pre-transplant mixed lymphocyte reactions served as antigen-independent comparators.

Profiled with immunoSEQ multiplex PCR; TCRdb holds only in-frame clones, not every one. This sample yields about 120,000 clones, of which about nine tenths are seen a single time; approximately 0.88% belongs to the top ten. V gave up 3 bases and J gave up 1 base, with 15 bases separating them. The CDR3 runs 16 residues. Germline values: CDR1 SGHDT, CDR2 YYEEEE. Sequencing used CD4+ T cells from blood, obtained 12 months after liver transplant. This TCR came from a human patient who received a liver transplant. Part of the T cell pool may stem from the graft donor. The genes are TRBV5-6 and TRBJ2-3; possible D gene TRBD1, 6 bases. CDR3 coding DNA: TGTGCCAGCAGCTATAGGTATTCAGGGGGCACAGATACGCAGTATTTT. It specifies CASSYRYSGGTDTQYF.